This is a list of T cell receptor beta chains from one sample in a study of neurological immune-mediated disorders. TCRdb used MiXCR to reprocess the 5' RACE reads, holding one entry per CDR3 protein. The sample yields tens of thousands of distinct CDR3 sequences, 3% to 4.5% seen once. The specimen sequenced was PBMCs. These receptors were obtained from a woman between 50 and 59 years old with multiple sclerosis. CDR3s include the opening cysteine and the closing phenylalanine or tryptophan. D genes are given only for firm matches. Only part of the rows carry a size: once, few, many, or a class if the clone is expanded.

abundance | d_gene | j_gene | v_gene | CDR3nt | CDR3aa
many | TRBD1 | TRBJ1-2 | TRBV7-2 | TGTGCCAGCAGCTTATTCCCCCGGACAGGCCTCGGGGCATATGGCTACACCTTC | CASSLFPRTGLGAYGYTF
many | NA | TRBJ2-1 | TRBV20-1 | TGCAGTGCTAGAAAGGTCAGTGAGCAGTTCTTC | CSARKVSEQFF
many | TRBD2 | TRBJ2-3 | TRBV5-1 | TGCGCCAGCAGCCCAGAGCGGGGGGGCACAGATACGCAGTATTTT | CASSPERGGTDTQYF
many | NA | TRBJ2-1 | TRBV9 | TGTGCCAGCAGCGTAGCTGACGGCATTTGGACGAGGATAGGCTCCTACAATGAGCAGTTCTTC | CASSVADGIWTRIGSYNEQFF
few | TRBD2 | TRBJ2-7 | TRBV5-1 | TGCGCCAGCAGCCCTAGCGGGGGCTCCTACGAGCAGTACTTC | CASSPSGGSYEQYF
many | TRBD2 | TRBJ2-5 | TRBV5-5 | TGTGCCAGCAGCCCCTTGAGCGGGGGGTGGGAGACCCAGTACTTC | CASSPLSGGWETQYF
many | NA | TRBJ2-7 | TRBV12-3/TRBV12-4 | TGTGCCAGTAGGTCGGGGGATTCCTACGAGCAGTACTTC | CASRSGDSYEQYF
NA | TRBD1 | TRBJ1-4 | TRBV20-1 | TGCAGTGCCAGAGACGGACAGGGGCTTCAAAAACTGTTTTTT | CSARDGQGLQKLFF
many | NA | TRBJ2-5 | TRBV20-1 | TGCAGTGCTAGAGATGGAAAAGATCCCCAAGAGACCCAGTACTTC | CSARDGKDPQETQYF
many | TRBD1 | TRBJ2-2 | TRBV12-3/TRBV12-4 | TGTGCCAGCAGTTTTCAGGGGGTCGGGGAGCTGTTTTTT | CASSFQGVGELFF
many | NA | TRBJ2-1 | TRBV6-6 | TGTGCCAGCAGTTACTCGAGGGAGCGGCGCGTTAGGGATGAGCAGTTCTTC | CASSYSRERRVRDEQFF
many | TRBD1 | TRBJ1-1 | TRBV6-5 | TGTGCCAGCAGCCGCACCGACAGGGGCCCTGAAGCTTTCTTT | CASSRTDRGPEAFF
many | NA | TRBJ2-5 | TRBV15 | TGTGCCACCAGCAGAATTGCAAACATGGGGACCCAGTACTTC | CATSRIANMGTQYF
many | NA | TRBJ1-5 | TRBV9 | TGTGCCAGCAGCCCGGGAGGGAGCAATCAGCCCCAGCATTTT | CASSPGGSNQPQHF
many | NA | TRBJ2-7 | TRBV5-1 | TGCGCCAGCAGCTTGGGGAACCGGGGCGAGCAGTACTTC | CASSLGNRGEQYF
NA | NA | TRBJ2-1 | TRBV6-5 | TGTGCCAGCAGCAAGACCAACAATGAGCAGTTCTTC | CASSKTNNEQFF
many | TRBD2 | TRBJ2-1 | TRBV20-1 | TGCAGTGCTAGAGAATTTGGTACTAGCGGGCCTCAGGGTGAGCAGTTCTTC | CSAREFGTSGPQGEQFF
many | NA | TRBJ2-1 | TRBV16 | TGTGCCAGCAGCCGTCGGGACTACAATGAGCAGTTCTTC | CASSRRDYNEQFF
many | NA | TRBJ1-1 | TRBV19 | TGTGCCAGTAGTATAGGGGAGGGGTTGAACACTGAAGCTTTCTTT | CASSIGEGLNTEAFF
many | NA | TRBJ2-7 | TRBV5-6 | TGTGCCAGCAGCTTGGCAGTGCCTTACGAGCAGTACTTC | CASSLAVPYEQYF